Reported below is one T cell receptor beta chain. This clonotype was detected many times. The clone's antigen remains unknown. It has no much larger one-base neighbor in the sample; base qualities were not kept. The time point label on this specimen signifies: newly diagnosed GD, antithyroid drugs for less than 3 months. RNA was extracted from PBMCs in TRIzol for both TCR sequencing and RNA sequencing. Graves' disease was diagnosed according to American Thyroid Association guidelines. The patients came from an endocrinology department in Xi'an, China. Each patient gave about 10 milliliters of peripheral blood, collected in an EDTA anticoagulant tube. PBMCs were isolated by Ficoll Paque Plus density gradient separation without further T cell sorting. RNA quality was checked with an Agilent 2100 Bioanalyzer and agarose gel, and concentration with a NanoDrop 2000. The trim is 6 bases for V and 0 bases for J, with a gap of 12 bases between the germline ends. From the cysteine through the phenylalanine, the CDR3 covers 14 amino acids. The read is trimmed to its CDR3 DNA, 42 bases read in frame from base 1. In the germline V gene (reference sequence), CDR1 corresponds to LNHDA and CDR2 to SQIVND.

The source of the sample is a study of regulatory T cells in long-lasting Graves disease (dated by TCRdb to about 2021). Concerning the study at large: Patients with newly diagnosed Graves' disease had been on antithyroid drugs for under 3 months. This study used TCR sequencing and RNA sequencing of peripheral blood to compare persistent Graves' disease patients against newly diagnosed Graves' disease patients. TCR sequencing covered some 13 persistent and roughly 20 newly diagnosed Graves' disease patients, some 35 samples in total. The study was conducted in China and was registered as a clinical trial. Broader findings and caveats from the paper: Preferential use of TRBV28, TRBJ1-2 and TRBJ2-5 was observed in persistent disease, whereas TRBV20-1 and TRBJ2-1 were favored in newly diagnosed disease. A larger number of public clonotypes was shared among persistent patients (over 2,500) than among newly diagnosed patients (over 850). The small sample size was acknowledged by the authors as a limitation that may reduce accuracy. Peripheral blood alone was examined, since thyroid tissue, which constituted the primary lesion, could not be accessed. Sequencing and analysis were restricted to the TCR beta chain. Compared with newly diagnosed patients, patients with persistent Graves' disease had lower TCR Shannon entropy and fewer highly expanded clones, which suggests clonal expansion.

The library was produced with multiplex PCR. Instrument on record: Illumina HiSeq 4000. CDR3 regions were amplified by Arm-PCR with iRepertoire HTBI primers to construct TCR beta libraries. Before sequencing, the PCR products underwent gel purification. For the original study's pipeline: Gene usage analysis of CDR3 amino acid clonotypes used the roughly 60 TRBV and about 13 TRBJ segments found across samples. COPE and FqMerger were used to merge filtered high-quality paired reads into contigs. BLAST was used to align contigs to the IMGT TRBV, TRBD and TRBJ reference genes, and CDR3 was defined following IMGT. Clonotypes above 0.1% frequency were classified as highly expanded clones. Shannon entropy was used to measure repertoire diversity, and the Gini coefficient was used to measure V-J evenness. Clonotypes shared by more than one individual were considered public. TCRdb ran its own pipeline on the public reads, namely fastp trimming at Q25 and MiXCR clone calling, and kept in-frame beta chains. Every distinct CDR3 protein forms one entry, paired with its most common genes and DNA. The V and J calls come from TCRdb's annotation, not from the publication. The sample table records some 600,000 distinct CDR3 sequences; 15% to 20% of these occur just once. About 12% of the sample belongs to the ten largest clones.

This same sample was also taken into another study, of T cells in Graves' hyperthyroidism and ophthalmopathy. As the second study states: Graves' hyperthyroidism was defined as stable when no progression to ophthalmopathy occurred over 18 months of follow-up. The hyperthyroidism patients were between 18 and 65 years old and newly diagnosed, with a disease duration of less than 2 months. The study excluded patients with uncontrolled infections, other autoimmune diseases, pregnancy or lactation. Diagnoses were based on clinical symptoms, serum thyroxine and TRAb, thyroid ultrasound and orbital computed tomography. The first round of RT-PCR for the TCR CDR3 was performed with the HTBI primer set and the Qiagen OneStep RT-PCR kit. Most expanded thyroid clonotypes (frequency above 0.001) were also found in blood, which suggests that blood repertoires may mirror thyroid immune responses. In cross-validation, a model built on a 13 V-J signature told ophthalmopathy apart from stable hyperthyroidism with about 90% sensitivity and about 81% specificity, and in testing the same model reached 80%/75%. In validation, the model predicted progression to ophthalmopathy a median of around 6.5 months before onset, with about 70% sensitivity and around 76% specificity. To identify TCR V-J signatures that set the groups apart, the researchers used a discovery cohort of about a hundred patients, made up of approximately 43 with Graves' ophthalmopathy and 55 to 65 with stable Graves' hyperthyroidism. An independent validation cohort of under 20 hyperthyroidism patients and over 15 patients who later progressed to ophthalmopathy tested prospective prediction of ophthalmopathy. The roughly 91 discovery patients were randomly divided into training and test sets at a 7:3 ratio. Thyroid tissue and blood T-cell repertoires from six Graves' hyperthyroidism patients were also compared in the study. After blood sampling, hyperthyroidism patients were treated with methimazole at a starting dose of 30 mg daily, and ophthalmopathy patients were treated with high-dose intravenous methylprednisolone. A second multiplex PCR round built the libraries, followed by size selection and purification. Sequencing of the libraries was done on an Illumina HiSeq2000 using paired-end 100 bp reads. SOAPnuke was used to process the raw data, throwing out any read that contained adapters or uncalled bases, had a mean Phred below 15, or lacked an exact constant-primer or identifier match. High-quality paired reads were merged using COPE v1.2.5, and each unique nucleotide sequence was defined as a clonotype. MiTCR v1.1 was used to align the clonotypes against IMGT TRBV, TRBD and TRBJ reference segments. The analysis was restricted to V-J combinations with a frequency above 0.0001, which together covered roughly 99% of the repertoires. A TCS score was defined as the ratio of F50 (clonal expansion) to E x V (chaos), with BLOSUM62-based TCRdist applied between CDR3 peptides within each V-J. Welch's t-statistics and random forest reduced several hundred V-J features to 10 to 15, which were used in a naive Bayes classifier (R e1071). Sample size was not statistically predetermined, and investigators were not blinded to group allocation. TCR Vbeta CDR3 sequencing of approximately 140 peripheral blood samples (over 40 ophthalmopathy, roughly 74 hyperthyroidism and some 17 progressor patients) is reported in the paper.

The sequence was collected from a man in his late teens or twenties with Graves disease. Donor details come from another sample of the same person, matched by shared clones. The material sequenced was peripheral blood mononuclear cells (PBMCs), taken at new diagnosis, from a patient treated with antithyroid drugs. The chain couples TRBV19 to TRBJ2-7, with a weak D call of TRBD1 (5 bases match). The CDR3 sequence is CASSYSGISYEQYF. The nucleotides are TGTGCCAGTAGCTACTCAGGGATCTCCTACGAGCAGTACTTC.